The clone carrying this T cell receptor (beta chain) turned up a few times. The antigen remains unidentified. This specimen belongs to a study of response to subunit inactivated influenza vaccine. From the RT-PCR reads, TCRdb called clonotypes with MiXCR, one entry per CDR3 protein. The sample has about 570,000 distinct CDR3 sequences; 12% are singletons. Looked up from germline, CDR1 is SGHVS and CDR2 is FQNEAQ. This CDR3 region has 16 residues. Trimming removed 4 bases from V and 0 bases from J, with 13 bases in between. General study findings and limits: Few new T cells, the authors suggested, are recruited by each seasonal influenza vaccination.

The source is a man between 50 and 59 years old who received an inactivated influenza vaccine. This sample comprised PBMCs from blood, obtained on the day of vaccination. This chain uses TRBV7-8 with TRBJ1-5, with D perhaps matching TRBD1 (5 bases). The CDR3 region has the DNA TGTGCCAGCAGCTCGGACACCGCGTATAGCAATCAGCCCCAGCATTTT. The encoded protein is CASSSDTAYSNQPQHF. Variable domain in full (rest from reference TRBV7-8 and TRBJ1-5): GAGVSQSPRYKVAKRGQDVALRCDPISGHVSLFWYQQALGQGPEFLTYFQNEAQLDKSGLPSDRFFAERPEGSVSTLKIQRTQQEDSAVYLCASSSDTAYSNQPQHFGDGTRLSIL.